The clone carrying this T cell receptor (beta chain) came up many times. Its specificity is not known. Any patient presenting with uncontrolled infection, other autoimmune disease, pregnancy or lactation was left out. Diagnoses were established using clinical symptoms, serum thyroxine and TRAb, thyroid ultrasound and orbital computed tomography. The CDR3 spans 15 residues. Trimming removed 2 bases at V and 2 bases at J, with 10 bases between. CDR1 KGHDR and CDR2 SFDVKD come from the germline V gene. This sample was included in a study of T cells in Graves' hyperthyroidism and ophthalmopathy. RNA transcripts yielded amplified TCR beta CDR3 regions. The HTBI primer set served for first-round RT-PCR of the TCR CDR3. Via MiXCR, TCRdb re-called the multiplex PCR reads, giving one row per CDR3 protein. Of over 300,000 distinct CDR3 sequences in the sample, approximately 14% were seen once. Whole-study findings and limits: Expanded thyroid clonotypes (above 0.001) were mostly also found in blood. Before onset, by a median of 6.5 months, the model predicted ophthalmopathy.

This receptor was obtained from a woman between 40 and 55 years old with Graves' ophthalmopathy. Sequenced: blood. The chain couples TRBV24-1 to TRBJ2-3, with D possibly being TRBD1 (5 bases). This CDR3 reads CATSDSGHPTDTQYF. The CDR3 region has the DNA TGTGCCACCAGTGATTCAGGACACCCCACAGATACGCAGTATTTT.